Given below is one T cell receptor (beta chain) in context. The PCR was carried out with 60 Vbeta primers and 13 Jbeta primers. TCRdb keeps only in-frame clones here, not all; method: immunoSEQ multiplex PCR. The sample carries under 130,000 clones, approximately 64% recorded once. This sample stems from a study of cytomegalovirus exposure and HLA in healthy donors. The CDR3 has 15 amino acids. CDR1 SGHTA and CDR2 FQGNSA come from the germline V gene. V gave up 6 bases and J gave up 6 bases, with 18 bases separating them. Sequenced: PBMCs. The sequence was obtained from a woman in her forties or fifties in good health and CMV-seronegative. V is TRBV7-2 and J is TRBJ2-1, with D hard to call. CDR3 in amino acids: CASSPTRVVGNEQFF. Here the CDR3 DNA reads TGTGCCAGCAGTCCAACTCGGGTGGTTGGCAATGAGCAGTTCTTC. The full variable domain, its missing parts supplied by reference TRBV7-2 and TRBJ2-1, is GAGVSQSPSNKVTEKGKDVELRCDPISGHTALYWYRQSLGQGLEFLIYFQGNSAPDKSGLPSDRFSAERTGGSVSTLTIQRTQQEDSAVYLCASSPTRVVGNEQFFGPGTRLTVL.